This T cell receptor (beta chain) was sequenced for a study of chemoradiotherapy in HPV16-positive cancers. Assay used: immunoSEQ multiplex PCR; TCRdb lists only in-frame clones, some missing. The data contain about 8,400 clones, approximately 81% of them seen just once; the ten biggest clones take up less than 50%. Details on this clone: The antigen remains undetermined.

Between the trimmed V and J ends, which lost 2 bases and 7 bases, there was a span of 16 bases. Germline loops: CDR1 SGHRS, CDR2 YFSETQ. There are 15 residues in the CDR3. Study-level points and caveats: Functional assays defining HPV-specific T cells used only two HPV16-positive patients. Better recurrence-free survival went with HPV-responsive T-cell expansion in HPV16-positive patients.

This clonotype originated in a human donor with HPV-associated anogenital cancer. V usage is TRBV5-1 and J usage is TRBJ1-5, with D perhaps TRBD1 (6 bases). The specimen was tumor tissue, collected from a patient who underwent chemoradiotherapy. CDR3 region: CASSLNTGSGQPQHF. CDR3 nucleotides: TGCGCCAGCAGCTTAAATACAGGGTCCGGACAGCCCCAGCATTTT.